These T cell receptor beta chains were read from a single sample in a study of T cell responses to AZD1222 COVID-19 vaccine. Generated by immunoSEQ multiplex PCR, the TCRdb table keeps only in-frame clones and is missing some. In the table there are about 180,000 clones, around 88% of which are singletons. Sequencing used peripheral blood, obtained 28 days after the second AZD1222 dose. Source of these receptors: an adult who received the AZD1222 COVID-19 vaccine. Each CDR3 is given with its conserved first and last residue. The order of the fields is J gene, clone size, V gene, D gene, CDR3 DNA, CDR3 protein. A D gene is named only where the DNA matches it firmly. A row's size may be missing; if present it is once, few, many or a size class.

J gene: TRBJ1-6; clone size: .; V gene: TRBV30; D gene: .; CDR3 DNA: TGTGCCTGGAGGATAGGAGTCGGGGTACAAGGAGATTCACCCCTCCACTTT; CDR3 protein: CAWRIGVGVQGDSPLHF
J gene: TRBJ1-5; clone size: .; V gene: TRBV19; D gene: .; CDR3 DNA: TGTGCCAGTAGTCGGGACACAAGCAATCAGCCCCAGCATTTT; CDR3 protein: CASSRDTSNQPQHF
J gene: TRBJ2-2; clone size: .; V gene: TRBV6-5; D gene: .; CDR3 DNA: TGTGCCAGCAGTTATTTTTCCCAGAACACCGGGGAGCTGTTTTTT; CDR3 protein: CASSYFSQNTGELFF
J gene: TRBJ1-2; clone size: once; V gene: TRBV11-2; D gene: .; CDR3 DNA: TGTGCCAGCAGCTTAAGTATCACCGGCGGGGTTGGCTACACCTTC; CDR3 protein: CASSLSITGGVGYTF
J gene: TRBJ2-3; clone size: .; V gene: TRBV5-1; D gene: .; CDR3 DNA: TGCGCCAGCAGCTTGGAAGGCCGGGCCGCCACAGATACGCAGTATTTT; CDR3 protein: CASSLEGRAATDTQYF
J gene: TRBJ1-5; clone size: once; V gene: TRBV5-1; D gene: .; CDR3 DNA: TGCGCCAGCAGCTTGTCCGGTAGCAATCAGCCCCAGCATTTT; CDR3 protein: CASSLSGSNQPQHF
J gene: TRBJ1-3; clone size: once; V gene: TRBV20-1; D gene: .; CDR3 DNA: TGCAGTGTCCCTAGGGGTGGCACCATATATTTT; CDR3 protein: CSVPRGGTIYF
J gene: TRBJ1-6; clone size: .; V gene: TRBV30; D gene: .; CDR3 DNA: TGTGCCTGGAGTGTCGGGGGCCAGGCACCCCTCCACTTT; CDR3 protein: CAWSVGGQAPLHF
J gene: TRBJ2-1; clone size: once; V gene: TRBV30; D gene: .; CDR3 DNA: TGTGCCTGGAGATGGGGGATCGGCGATGAGCAGTTCTTC; CDR3 protein: CAWRWGIGDEQFF
J gene: TRBJ2-7; clone size: once; V gene: TRBV5-1; D gene: TRBD1; CDR3 DNA: TGCGCCAGCAGCAGCCTCGGACAGGGGACTTCCTTCTCCTACGAGCAGTACTTC; CDR3 protein: CASSSLGQGTSFSYEQYF
J gene: TRBJ1-6; clone size: .; V gene: TRBV4-3; D gene: .; CDR3 DNA: TGCGCCAGCAGCCAAGATGGGGCGGAGGGAGCACCCCTCCACTTT; CDR3 protein: CASSQDGAEGAPLHF
J gene: TRBJ2-3; clone size: .; V gene: TRBV28; D gene: TRBD1; CDR3 DNA: TGTGCCAGCAGCTTTCTTCAGGGGGCTAGCACAGATACGCAGTATTTT; CDR3 protein: CASSFLQGASTDTQYF
J gene: TRBJ2-7; clone size: .; V gene: TRBV5-1; D gene: TRBD1; CDR3 DNA: TGCGCCAGCAGCTCCCCCGGGACAGATTCCTACGAGCAGTACTTC; CDR3 protein: CASSSPGTDSYEQYF
J gene: TRBJ1-3; clone size: .; V gene: TRBV5-4; D gene: .; CDR3 DNA: TGTGCCAGCAGCCTCCAGGGGTCCCAGGGGACCATATATTTT; CDR3 protein: CASSLQGSQGTIYF
J gene: TRBJ2-1; clone size: .; V gene: TRBV5-1; D gene: TRBD2; CDR3 DNA: TGCGCCAGCAGCGGCTTAGCGGGAGCCCACAATGAGCAGTTCTTC; CDR3 protein: CASSGLAGAHNEQFF
J gene: TRBJ2-5; clone size: .; V gene: TRBV19; D gene: .; CDR3 DNA: TGTGCCAGTAGTATATCCCTGGGGGTAACTCAAGAGACCCAGTACTTC; CDR3 protein: CASSISLGVTQETQYF
J gene: TRBJ1-1; clone size: .; V gene: TRBV18; D gene: .; CDR3 DNA: TGTGCCAGCCAAAACAGGGAGTCGACTGAAGCTTTCTTT; CDR3 protein: CASQNRESTEAFF
J gene: TRBJ2-3; clone size: .; V gene: TRBV5-1; D gene: TRBD2; CDR3 DNA: TGCGCCAGCAGTCCCCAGCGGGGGGGCACAGATACGCAGTATTTT; CDR3 protein: CASSPQRGGTDTQYF
J gene: TRBJ1-6; clone size: .; V gene: TRBV6-5; D gene: TRBD1; CDR3 DNA: TGTGCCAGCACCCTGGACAGGGGGAAATCACCCCTCCACTTT; CDR3 protein: CASTLDRGKSPLHF
J gene: TRBJ2-1; clone size: few; V gene: TRBV7-3; D gene: .; CDR3 DNA: TGTGCCAGCAGCTTCGGGACTCCAGGAGGTGAGCAGTTCTTC; CDR3 protein: CASSFGTPGGEQFF
J gene: TRBJ1-5; clone size: .; V gene: TRBV6-1; D gene: .; CDR3 DNA: TGTGCCAGCAGTGAAAGGTTTCAGACCGGGACACGGAGCCCCCAGCATTTT; CDR3 protein: CASSERFQTGTRSPQHF
J gene: TRBJ2-7; clone size: once; V gene: TRBV28; D gene: TRBD2; CDR3 DNA: TGTGCCAGCAGTGCAACTAGCGGGGTATCCTACGAGCAGTACTTC; CDR3 protein: CASSATSGVSYEQYF
J gene: TRBJ1-3; clone size: .; V gene: TRBV2; D gene: .; CDR3 DNA: TGTGCCAGCAGTGAGGGACAAAGTGCTGGAAACACCATATATTTT; CDR3 protein: CASSEGQSAGNTIYF
J gene: TRBJ2-7; clone size: .; V gene: TRBV10-3; D gene: TRBD1; CDR3 DNA: TGTGCCATCTCGGGACAGGAGATCTACGAGCAGTACTTC; CDR3 protein: CAISGQEIYEQYF
J gene: TRBJ2-5; clone size: .; V gene: TRBV18; D gene: TRBD2; CDR3 DNA: TGTGCCAGCTCACCACCCACCCGGGGGGAAGAGACCCAGTACTTC; CDR3 protein: CASSPPTRGEETQYF
J gene: TRBJ1-2; clone size: .; V gene: TRBV5-1; D gene: .; CDR3 DNA: TGCGCCAGCAGCCCTGAGGATCTTTTCTATGGCTACACCTTC; CDR3 protein: CASSPEDLFYGYTF
J gene: TRBJ1-2; clone size: .; V gene: TRBV30; D gene: .; CDR3 DNA: TGTGCCTGGAGGACTTCAACAGGCGTGTATGGCTACACCTTC; CDR3 protein: CAWRTSTGVYGYTF
J gene: TRBJ2-7; clone size: .; V gene: TRBV18; D gene: TRBD1; CDR3 DNA: TGTGCCAGCTCCCCCGGGACAGGGATCTACGAGCAGTACTTC; CDR3 protein: CASSPGTGIYEQYF
J gene: TRBJ2-3; clone size: .; V gene: TRBV6-5; D gene: .; CDR3 DNA: TGTGCCAGCAGCCCAACCACAGATACGCAGTATTTT; CDR3 protein: CASSPTTDTQYF
J gene: TRBJ1-2; clone size: .; V gene: TRBV6-5; D gene: .; CDR3 DNA: TGTGCCAGCAGTTACCGTTTTGAGGGAGGCGGCTACACCTTC; CDR3 protein: CASSYRFEGGGYTF
J gene: TRBJ1-2; clone size: once; V gene: TRBV7-9; D gene: .; CDR3 DNA: TGTGCCAGCAGCTTAGTGGAGGAGGGGCGAGGCTACACCTTC; CDR3 protein: CASSLVEEGRGYTF
J gene: TRBJ1-2; clone size: .; V gene: TRBV5-8; D gene: .; CDR3 DNA: TGTGCCAGCAGCCCGACAGGTTCCTTCTATGGCTACACCTTC; CDR3 protein: CASSPTGSFYGYTF
J gene: TRBJ1-5; clone size: .; V gene: TRBV19; D gene: TRBD1; CDR3 DNA: TGTGCCAGCCGGGACAGGGACAATCAGCCCCAGCATTTT; CDR3 protein: CASRDRDNQPQHF
J gene: TRBJ1-3; clone size: .; V gene: TRBV5-4; D gene: .; CDR3 DNA: TGTGCCAGCAGCTTGGGGAGCTCTGGAAACACCATATATTTT; CDR3 protein: CASSLGSSGNTIYF
J gene: TRBJ1-6; clone size: .; V gene: TRBV7-2; D gene: .; CDR3 DNA: TGTGCCAGCAGCTTAGGCGGGGATTCACCCCTCCACTTT; CDR3 protein: CASSLGGDSPLHF
J gene: TRBJ1-3; clone size: once; V gene: TRBV6-5; D gene: .; CDR3 DNA: TGTGCCAGCAGGGTTGGGGGCGGTGGAAACACCATATATTTT; CDR3 protein: CASRVGGGGNTIYF
J gene: TRBJ1-2; clone size: .; V gene: TRBV6-1; D gene: .; CDR3 DNA: TGTGCCAGCAGTGAACAGGGCAGCTATGGCTACACCTTC; CDR3 protein: CASSEQGSYGYTF
J gene: TRBJ1-4; clone size: once; V gene: TRBV7-2; D gene: .; CDR3 DNA: TGTGCCAGCAGCTGGCGACCGTCCTCTCCTAATGAAAAACTGTTTTTT; CDR3 protein: CASSWRPSSPNEKLFF
J gene: TRBJ1-2; clone size: .; V gene: TRBV19; D gene: TRBD1; CDR3 DNA: TGTGCCAGTACCGCCCGACAGGGGACTTTTGTAGCTAACTATGGCTACACCTTC; CDR3 protein: CASTARQGTFVANYGYTF
J gene: TRBJ2-2; clone size: .; V gene: TRBV18; D gene: TRBD1; CDR3 DNA: TGTGCCAGCTCACTTAAAACCGGGACAGGGGGCAGTCCGGCGGAGCTGTTTTTT; CDR3 protein: CASSLKTGTGGSPAELFF
J gene: TRBJ2-1; clone size: .; V gene: TRBV7-3; D gene: .; CDR3 DNA: TGTGCCAGCAGCTCACCCCCTCCAGGGGACCATGAGCAGTTCTTC; CDR3 protein: CASSSPPPGDHEQFF
J gene: TRBJ2-7; clone size: .; V gene: TRBV19; D gene: .; CDR3 DNA: TGTGCCAGTTCCGGGACCGCGACCCCCTACGAGCAGTACTTC; CDR3 protein: CASSGTATPYEQYF
J gene: TRBJ2-1; clone size: .; V gene: TRBV7-8; D gene: .; CDR3 DNA: TGTGCCAGCAGCTTCTCGGGGTTCAATGAGCAGTTCTTC; CDR3 protein: CASSFSGFNEQFF
J gene: TRBJ1-1; clone size: .; V gene: TRBV3-1/TRBV3-2; D gene: .; CDR3 DNA: TGTGCCAGCAGCCAGAAGGCGAACGCTGAAGCTTTCTTT; CDR3 protein: CASSQKANAEAFF
J gene: TRBJ1-4; clone size: .; V gene: TRBV5-1; D gene: .; CDR3 DNA: TGCGCCAGCAGCGGAGCAGGGATTAATGAAAAACTGTTTTTT; CDR3 protein: CASSGAGINEKLFF
J gene: TRBJ2-1; clone size: .; V gene: TRBV6-4; D gene: .; CDR3 DNA: TGTGCCAGCAGAGAACAGGGTAACAATGAGCAGTTCTTC; CDR3 protein: CASREQGNNEQFF
J gene: TRBJ2-2; clone size: once; V gene: TRBV5-1; D gene: .; CDR3 DNA: TGCGCCAGCAGCTTGAGCCCAGGGAGCGCCGGGGAGCTGTTTTTT; CDR3 protein: CASSLSPGSAGELFF
J gene: TRBJ1-5; clone size: .; V gene: TRBV28; D gene: .; CDR3 DNA: TGTGCCAGCAGCACGCCGGAGGCAGGGGTCAATCAGCCCCAGCATTTT; CDR3 protein: CASSTPEAGVNQPQHF
J gene: TRBJ1-2; clone size: .; V gene: TRBV6-2/TRBV6-3; D gene: .; CDR3 DNA: TGTGCCAGCAGTTACTCCAACTATGGCTACACCTTC; CDR3 protein: CASSYSNYGYTF
J gene: TRBJ2-5; clone size: .; V gene: TRBV28; D gene: TRBD2; CDR3 DNA: TGTGCCAGCAGTTTAGCGGGGGAACAAGAGACCCAGTACTTC; CDR3 protein: CASSLAGEQETQYF
J gene: TRBJ2-7; clone size: few; V gene: TRBV30; D gene: TRBD1; CDR3 DNA: TGTGCCTGGACCCTGACAGGGCCCTACGAGCAGTACTTC; CDR3 protein: CAWTLTGPYEQYF
J gene: TRBJ1-1; clone size: .; V gene: TRBV6-6; D gene: TRBD1; CDR3 DNA: TGTGCCAGCAGTTACTCCAGGACAGGGTTTAATACTGAAGCTTTCTTT; CDR3 protein: CASSYSRTGFNTEAFF
J gene: TRBJ2-3; clone size: .; V gene: TRBV10-3; D gene: .; CDR3 DNA: TGTGCCATCAGTGAGTGGGAGTTAGGGGGCACAGATACGCAGTATTTT; CDR3 protein: CAISEWELGGTDTQYF
J gene: TRBJ2-1; clone size: .; V gene: TRBV29-1; D gene: .; CDR3 DNA: TGCAGCCCCGATCAGGAGCCCTCCTACAATGAGCAGTTCTTC; CDR3 protein: CSPDQEPSYNEQFF
J gene: TRBJ2-3; clone size: .; V gene: TRBV7-9; D gene: .; CDR3 DNA: TGTGCCAGCAGTATAGGAAGGACAGATACGCAGTATTTT; CDR3 protein: CASSIGRTDTQYF
J gene: TRBJ1-4; clone size: .; V gene: TRBV7-8; D gene: TRBD1; CDR3 DNA: TGTGCCAGCAGCTTACTAACCAGGGGGCAGAGGACTAATGAAAAACTGTTTTTT; CDR3 protein: CASSLLTRGQRTNEKLFF